Each of the 15 T cell receptor beta chains below was sequenced from the same sample in a study of blood T cells in healthy people across ages (dated by TCRdb to 2014 to 2015). The protocol used for the library was 5' RACE. The run used an Illumina HiSeq 2500. A second about 7 to 12 cycle PCR used a sample-barcoded 5' primer and a J-beta primer mix. The public reads were quality trimmed at Q25 with fastp and then assembled into clones with MiXCR by TCRdb, keeping productive beta chains. Every CDR3 protein is listed once, alongside the most common genes and DNA of its rows. Counted in this sample were around 710,000 distinct CDR3 sequences; roughly 43% of them appeared once. 20% to 25% of the sample belongs to the ten largest clones. The sequencing sample was made of blood. The receptors stem from a woman aged 55-70 years in good health.

This chain's CDR3 is CASSLGEVGSEAFF. CDR3 nucleotide sequence: TGTGCCAGCAGCTTAGGCGAGGTAGGGTCTGAAGCTTTCTTT. The chain has TRBV7-2 and TRBJ1-1; D gene ambiguous. Germline V gene lookup returns CDR1 SGHTA and CDR2 FQGNSA. The CDR3 totals 14 residues. Trimming removed 1 base at V and 6 bases at J, with 12 bases between. The entire variable domain, with the rest obtained from reference TRBV7-2 and TRBJ1-1, is as follows: GAGVSQSPSNKVTEKGKDVELRCDPISGHTALYWYRQSLGQGLEFLIYFQGNSAPDKSGLPSDRFSAERTGGSVSTLTIQRTQQEDSAVYLCASSLGEVGSEAFFGQGTRLTVV.

The rearrangement uses TRBV9 and TRBJ2-7; 8 bases are a match to TRBD2. The junction had 9 bases not matched to a gene; V was cut back by 4 bases and J by 3 bases. Germline V lookup: CDR1 SGDLS, CDR2 YYNGEE. There are 15 residues in the CDR3. The CDR3 loop reads CASSPSGLAIYEQYF. Here the CDR3 DNA reads TGTGCCAGCAGCCCGTCAGGACTAGCCATCTACGAGCAGTACTTC.

In its sample, this clonotype was seen a few times. Here the CDR3 DNA reads TGCGCCAGCAGCTCCGGACTAACTCCCACAGATACGCAGTATTTT. Translating it yields CASSSGLTPTDTQYF. The V and J genes are TRBV5-1 and TRBJ2-3, with a tentative D call TRBD2 (6 bases). This CDR3 is built from 15 residues. V was cut by 3 bases and J by 2 bases, with 13 bases left in between. From germline, CDR1 is SGHRS and CDR2 YFSETQ.

In this sample, this clonotype turned up a few times. The rearrangement links TRBV18 to TRBJ1-2, with unresolved D. Trimming took 4 bases from V and 0 from J, leaving 12 bases between them. The germline gives CDR1 KGHSH, CDR2 LQKENI. The CDR3 spans 15 residues. CDR3 residues: CASSLDLGANYGYTF. CDR3 DNA: TGTGCCAGCTCACTGGACCTCGGCGCTAACTATGGCTACACCTTC.

V usage is TRBV4-1 and J usage is TRBJ2-3; tentative D call: TRBD1 (5 bases). Germline V lookup: CDR1 MGHRA, CDR2 YSYEKL. V dropped 0 bases and J dropped 0 bases, with 10 bases sitting between them. The CDR3 is 16 residues long. The CDR3 sequence is CASSQDQGPSTDTQYF. The CDR3 coding sequence is TGCGCCAGCAGCCAAGATCAGGGTCCCAGCACAGATACGCAGTATTTT.

The rearrangement joins TRBV20-1 to TRBJ2-7; D not resolved. Trimming took 0 bases from V and 0 from J, leaving 6 bases between them. The germline V gene has CDR1 DFQATT and CDR2 SNEGSKA (reference sequence). The CDR3 spans 13 residues. The CDR3 nucleotides read TGCAGTGCTAGAGACGGGCTCTCCTACGAGCAGTACTTC. This translates into CSARDGLSYEQYF.

The rearrangement joins TRBV2 to TRBJ2-6; TRBD2 aligns across 7 bases. Germline values: CDR1 SNHLY, CDR2 FYNNEI. The CDR3 contains 18 residues. Trimming cost V 5 bases and J 2 bases; bases outside gene matches: 12. As DNA, the CDR3 is TGTGCCAGCAGTCTCCCGGGGACTATTTCTACTGGGGCCAACGTCCTGACTTTC. Amino acid sequence: CASSLPGTISTGANVLTF.

The chain uses TRBV10-3 and TRBJ2-1, with 7 bases identical to TRBD2. Gene TRBJ2-7 matches the end of the DNA better, so the J call may be wrong. The CDR3 consists of 13 residues. CDR1 is ENHRY and CDR2 is SYGVKD in the germline V gene. The CDR3 spells CATLAGSYNEQYF. The CDR3 nucleotides read TGTGCCACTTTAGCGGGCTCCTATAATGAGCAGTACTTC.

This clonotype has a single count. Written as DNA, the CDR3 is TGCAGCGTTGCACCAGAGAACACTGAAGCTTTCTTT. Translation gives CSVAPENTEAFF. V and J are TRBV29-1 and TRBJ1-1, with no clear D. Germline assignment: CDR1 SQVTM and CDR2 ANQGSEA. The CDR3 extends over 12 amino acids. Trimming took 4 bases from V and 1 from J, leaving 7 bases between them. The full variable domain, its missing parts supplied by reference TRBV29-1 and TRBJ1-1, is SAVISQKPSRDICQRGTSLTIQCQVDSQVTMMFWYRQQPGQSLTLIATANQGSEATYESGFVIDKFPISRPNLTFSTLTVSNMSPEDSSIYLCSVAPENTEAFFGQGTRLTVV.

This sequence joins TRBV20-1 and TRBJ1-2; TRBD1 matches 11 bases. The CDR3 length is 13 residues. Trimming cost V 2 bases and J 9 bases; bases outside gene matches: 5. CDR1 is DFQATT and CDR2 is SNEGSKA in the germline V gene (reference sequence). The CDR3 sequence: CSARRTGGASYTF. DNA for the CDR3: TGCAGTGCTAGACGGACAGGGGGCGCGAGCTACACCTTC.

This clonotype showed up just a few times. This sequence joins TRBV29-1 and TRBJ2-7; TRBD2 aligns across 10 bases. V was clipped by 4 bases and J by 5 bases; unmatched bases: 11. The germline CDR1 and CDR2 sequences are SQVTM and ANQGSEA. The CDR3 runs 15 residues. CDR3 DNA: TGCAGCGTTGGGTGGCAGAGCGGGAGGGCCGACGAGCAGTACTTC. Translation: CSVGWQSGRADEQYF.

The chain couples TRBV3-1 to TRBJ2-1; D call uncertain. The closer fit of TRBJ2-7 to the DNA end suggests the J call may be wrong. The CDR3 contains 15 residues. From germline, CDR1 is LGHDT and CDR2 YNNKEL (reference sequence). The CDR3 sequence is CASSLGRFAYNEQYF. The CDR3 nucleotides are TGTGCCAGCAGCCTAGGAAGGTTTGCCTACAATGAGCAGTACTTC.

The table lists this clonotype with many counts. The rearrangement uses TRBV2 and TRBJ2-1; 15 bases agree with TRBD2. The junction had 2 bases not matched to a gene; V was cut back by 6 bases and J by 8 bases. This CDR3 contains 14 residues. Germline assignment: CDR1 SNHLY and CDR2 FYNNEI. This CDR3 is CASSRTSGRDEQFF. CDR3 DNA sequence: TGTGCCAGCAGCCGGACTAGCGGGAGGGATGAGCAGTTCTTC.

There are many counts of this clonotype. The rearrangement joins TRBV27 to TRBJ1-2; TRBD1 is a possible D gene (6 bases). V shed 0 bases and J shed 8 bases, with 10 bases lying between them. The CDR3 is made up of 13 amino acids. From germline, CDR1 is MNHEY and CDR2 SMNVEV (reference sequence). CDR3 residues: CASSLSGGRGYTF. Written as DNA, the CDR3 is TGTGCCAGCAGTTTATCTGGGGGCCGGGGCTACACCTTC.

In this sample, this clonotype turned up many times. The rearrangement uses TRBV6-2 or TRBV6-3 and TRBJ2-4; TRBD1 matches at 12 bases. With V trimmed by 5 bases and J by 1 base, 3 bases remained unmatched. This CDR3 is 16 amino acids long. Germline V gives CDR1 MNHEY, CDR2 SVGEGT. The CDR3 DNA sequence: TGTGCCAGCAGTCTGGGGACAGGGGGCGCCAAAAACATTCAGTACTTC. The encoded protein is CASSLGTGGAKNIQYF.